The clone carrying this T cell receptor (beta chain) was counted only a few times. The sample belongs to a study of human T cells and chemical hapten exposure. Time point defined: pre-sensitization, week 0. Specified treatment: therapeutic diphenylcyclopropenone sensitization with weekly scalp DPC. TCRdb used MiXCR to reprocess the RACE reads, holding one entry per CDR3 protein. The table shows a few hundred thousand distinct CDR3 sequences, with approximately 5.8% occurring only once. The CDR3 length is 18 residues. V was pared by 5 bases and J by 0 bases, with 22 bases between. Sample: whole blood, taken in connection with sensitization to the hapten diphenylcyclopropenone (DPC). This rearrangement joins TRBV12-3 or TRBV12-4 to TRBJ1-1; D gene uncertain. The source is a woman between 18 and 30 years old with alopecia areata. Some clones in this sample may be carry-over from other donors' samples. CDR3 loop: CASSQLGKDGGMNTEAFF. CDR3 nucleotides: TGTGCCAGCAGTCAGCTTGGTAAGGACGGCGGAATGAACACTGAAGCTTTCTTT.